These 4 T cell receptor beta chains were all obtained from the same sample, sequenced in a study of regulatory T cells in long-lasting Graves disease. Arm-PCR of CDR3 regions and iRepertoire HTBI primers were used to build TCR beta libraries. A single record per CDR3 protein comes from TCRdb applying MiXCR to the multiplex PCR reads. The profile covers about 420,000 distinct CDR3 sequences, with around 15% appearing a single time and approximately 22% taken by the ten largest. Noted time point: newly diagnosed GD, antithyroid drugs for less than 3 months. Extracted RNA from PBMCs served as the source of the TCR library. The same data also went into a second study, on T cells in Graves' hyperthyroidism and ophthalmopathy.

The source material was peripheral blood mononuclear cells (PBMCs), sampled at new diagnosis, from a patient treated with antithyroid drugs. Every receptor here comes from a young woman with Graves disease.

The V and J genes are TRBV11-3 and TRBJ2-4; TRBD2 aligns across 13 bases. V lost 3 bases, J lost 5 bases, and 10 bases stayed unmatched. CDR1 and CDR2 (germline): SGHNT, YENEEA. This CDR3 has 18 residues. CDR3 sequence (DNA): TGTGCCAGCAGCTTTCAAACTAGCGGGAGGGCTTCGGAAAACATTCAGTACTTC. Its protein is CASSFQTSGRASENIQYF. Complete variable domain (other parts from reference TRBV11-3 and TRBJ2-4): EAGVVQSPRYKIIEKKQPVAFWCNPISGHNTLYWYLQNLGQGPELLIRYENEEAVDDSQLPKDRFSAERLKGVDSTLKIQPAELGDSAVYLCASSFQTSGRASENIQYFGAGTRLSVL.

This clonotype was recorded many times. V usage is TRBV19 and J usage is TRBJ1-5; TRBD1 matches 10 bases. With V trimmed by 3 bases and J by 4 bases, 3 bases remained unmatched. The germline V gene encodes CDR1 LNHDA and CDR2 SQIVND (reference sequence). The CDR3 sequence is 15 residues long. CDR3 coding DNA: TGTGCCAGTAGTATTGGGACAGGGGATAATCAGCCCCAGCATTTT. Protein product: CASSIGTGDNQPQHF.

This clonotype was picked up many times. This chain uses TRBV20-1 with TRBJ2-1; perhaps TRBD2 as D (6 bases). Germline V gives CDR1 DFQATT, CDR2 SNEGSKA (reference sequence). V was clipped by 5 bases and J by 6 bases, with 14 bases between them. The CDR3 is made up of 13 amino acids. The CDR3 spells CSARRAQRNEQFF. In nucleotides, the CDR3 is TGCAGTGCTCGGAGGGCGCAGCGCAATGAGCAGTTCTTC.

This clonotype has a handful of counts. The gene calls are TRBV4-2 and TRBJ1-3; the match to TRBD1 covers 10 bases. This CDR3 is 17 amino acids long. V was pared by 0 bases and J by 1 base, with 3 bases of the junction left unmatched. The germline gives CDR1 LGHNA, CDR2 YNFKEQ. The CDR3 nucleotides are TGTGCCAGCAGCCAAGAAAGGACAGGGGGATCTGGAAACACCATATATTTT. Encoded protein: CASSQERTGGSGNTIYF.